The 3 T cell receptor beta chains listed next were all sequenced from one sample in a study of cytomegalovirus exposure and HLA in healthy donors. PCR was performed using 60 Vbeta and 13 Jbeta primers. Only in-frame clones appear in the TCRdb table, and some are missing; sequencing was by immunoSEQ multiplex PCR. Of some 110,000 clones listed, approximately 79% are singletons. What was sequenced was PBMCs. The source is a man aged 45-65 years in good health and CMV-seropositive.

The J gene is TRBJ1-1, the V gene TRBV29-1; weak D call: TRBD1 (5 bases). Trimming removed 3 bases at V and 0 bases at J, with 8 bases between. Germline V gives CDR1 SQVTM, CDR2 ANQGSEA. The CDR3 has 13 residues. CDR3 sequence: CSVDSGVNTEAFF. In DNA, the CDR3 is TGCAGCGTTGACTCGGGGGTGAACACTGAAGCTTTCTTT.

The chain links TRBV6-5 to TRBJ2-5, with 7 nucleotides matching TRBD2. Germline lookup yields CDR1 MNHEY and CDR2 SVGAGI. V shed 0 bases, J shed 5 bases, and the junction held 6 bases outside the gene matches. CDR3 size: 15 residues. CDR3 sequence (DNA): TGTGCCAGCAGTTACTCTGGGGGGGAGTGGGAGACCCAGTACTTC. It codes for CASSYSGGEWETQYF.

V gene TRBV9 combines with J gene TRBJ2-1; 11 bases map to TRBD2. Germline V gene data show CDR1 as SGDLS and CDR2 as YYNGEE. The CDR3 totals 15 residues. With 2 bases clipped from V and 3 bases from J, the junction kept 1 base outside the gene matches. This chain's CDR3 is CASSVTSGVYNEQFF. The DNA of the CDR3 is TGTGCCAGCAGCGTGACTAGCGGGGTCTACAATGAGCAGTTCTTC.